This T cell receptor (beta chain) was captured by sequencing in a study of OX40 agonist ivuxolimab in advanced cancers. Researchers took blood at baseline, on cycle 4 day 1, and on cycle 7 day 1. Germline CDR1 reads LNHNV; CDR2 reads YYDKDF (reference sequence). CDR3 size: 14 residues. Deletions cut 8 bases from V and 4 bases from J, with 17 bases between. Overall study findings and caveats: At 0.1 to 3.0 mg/kg and by week 6, CD4+ and CD8+ T cells in the blood had expanded clonally.

About this clone: Antigen: not known.

Assay: immunoSEQ multiplex PCR; the TCRdb copy retains only in-frame clones and omits some. There are around 80,000 clones in the sample; over 85% occur only once, and just over 20% lies in the top ten. This chain connects TRBV15 to TRBJ1-2, with no clear D. The sample consisted of CD4+ or CD8+ T cells sorted from blood, taken in a trial of the OX40 agonist ivuxolimab. The clonotype was recovered from an adult with an advanced solid tumor such as melanoma, head and neck, liver or kidney cancer. The CDR3: CATSREAVGYGYTF. The CDR3 DNA reads TGTGCCACCTCTCGAGAGGCAGTCGGCTATGGCTACACCTTC.